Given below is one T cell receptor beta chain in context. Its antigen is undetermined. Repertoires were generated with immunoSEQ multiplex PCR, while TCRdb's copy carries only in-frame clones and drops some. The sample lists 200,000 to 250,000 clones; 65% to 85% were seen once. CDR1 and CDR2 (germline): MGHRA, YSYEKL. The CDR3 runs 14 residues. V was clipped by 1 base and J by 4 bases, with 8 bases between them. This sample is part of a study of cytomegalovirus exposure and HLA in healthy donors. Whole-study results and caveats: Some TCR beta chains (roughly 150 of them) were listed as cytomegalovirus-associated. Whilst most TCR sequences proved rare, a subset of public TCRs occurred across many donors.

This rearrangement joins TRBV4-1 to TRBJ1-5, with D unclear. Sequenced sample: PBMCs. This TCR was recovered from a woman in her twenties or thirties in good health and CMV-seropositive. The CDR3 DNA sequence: TGCGCCAGCAGCCAAGTAATGTTAAATCAGCCCCAGCATTTT. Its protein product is CASSQVMLNQPQHF.